Following are 23 T cell receptor beta chains from one sample sequenced in a study of blood T cell repertoires in COVID-19. Measured with immunoSEQ multiplex PCR; TCRdb has only the in-frame clones, and not every one. The sample consists of 200,000 to 250,000 clones, about 81% of them appearing once. Material for sequencing was peripheral blood. The source of these receptors is a woman over 75 with COVID-19, enrolled during active disease.

The sample holds one count of this clone. CDR3: CAWRGTSGEWFF. The CDR3 coding sequence is TGTGCCTGGAGGGGGACTAGCGGGGAGTGGTTCTTC. The chain couples TRBV30 to TRBJ2-1; 13 positions match TRBD2. Germline V gene data show CDR1 as GTSNPN and CDR2 as SVGIG (reference sequence). J lost 15 bases, V lost 3 bases, and 5 bases had no gene match. The CDR3 runs 12 residues.

CDR3 amino acids: CATSDWDSSYNEQFF. Written as DNA, the CDR3 is TGTGCCACCAGTGATTGGGACAGCTCCTACAATGAGCAGTTCTTC. The chain links TRBV24-1 to TRBJ2-1; 7 bases match TRBD1. V was pared by 2 bases and J by 0 bases, with 0 bases of the junction left unmatched. Germline-derived CDR1 and CDR2 are KGHDR and SFDVKD. The CDR3 runs 15 residues.

The J gene is TRBJ1-1, the V gene TRBV7-8, with no clear D. Trimming removed 5 bases from V and 8 bases from J, with 12 bases in between. Germline loops: CDR1 SGHVS, CDR2 FQNEAQ. This CDR3 is built from 12 residues. The chain's CDR3 is CASSTRLKEAFF. Here the CDR3 DNA reads TGTGCCAGCAGCACTAGACTGAAAGAAGCTTTCTTT.

The genes are TRBV5-1 and TRBJ2-2; TRBD2 might be the D (7 bases). V was clipped by 4 bases and J by 3 bases, with 16 bases between them. This CDR3 spans 16 amino acids. Per germline, CDR1 SGHRS and CDR2 YFSETQ. Here the CDR3 DNA reads TGCGCCAGCAGCACCCCGGGGGGCTTTTACACCGGGGAGCTGTTTTTT. This gives the protein CASSTPGGFYTGELFF.

The V call is TRBV30, the J call TRBJ1-6; possible D gene TRBD1, 6 bases. Deletions cut 5 bases from V and 2 bases from J, with 13 bases between. The CDR3 length is 15 residues. The V gene's germline CDR1 is GTSNPN and CDR2 SVGIG (reference sequence). CDR3: CAWQGGIAYNSPLHF. For the CDR3, the DNA is TGTGCCTGGCAAGGGGGTATCGCCTATAATTCACCCCTCCACTTT.

The V and J genes are TRBV18 and TRBJ1-2; D is unclear. Looked up from germline, CDR1 is KGHSH and CDR2 is LQKENI. This CDR3 is built from 15 residues. The V end lost 0 bases, the J end lost 4 bases, and 12 bases lay between the germline ends. CDR3 sequence reads: CASSPPTRAGYGYTF. The DNA of the CDR3 is TGTGCCAGCTCACCACCGACTAGGGCCGGCTATGGCTACACCTTC.

The J gene is TRBJ1-1, the V gene TRBV7-3, with 10 bases fitting TRBD1. V dropped 2 bases and J dropped 4; count of bases not matched to a gene: 10. CDR3 length: 17 amino acids. The germline CDR1 and CDR2 sequences are SGHTA and FQGTGA. CDR3 nucleotides: TGTGCCAGCAGCTTAGGGGACAGGGGTGCCCGGGGCACTGAAGCTTTCTTT. Encoded protein: CASSLGDRGARGTEAFF.

The chain joins TRBV29-1 to TRBJ2-3, with TRBD1 as a possible D gene (6 bases). Looked up from germline, CDR1 is SQVTM and CDR2 is ANQGSEA. V was cut by 5 bases and J by 0 bases, with 15 bases left in between. CDR3 length: 15 amino acids. CDR3 sequence: CSVQGTPTSTDTQYF. The CDR3 bases are TGCAGCGTTCAAGGGACACCCACCAGCACAGATACGCAGTATTTT.

This chain connects TRBV6-2 or TRBV6-3 to TRBJ1-5, with D perhaps matching TRBD1 (5 bases). The CDR3 contains 12 residues. CDR1 is MNHEY, CDR2 SVGEGT, per germline. The V end lost 6 bases, the J end lost 4 bases, and 7 bases lay between the germline ends. The CDR3 sequence is CASSHRNQPQHF. DNA for the CDR3: TGTGCCAGCAGCCACAGGAATCAGCCCCAGCATTTT.

J is TRBJ2-7 and V is TRBV28; TRBD1 matches at 9 bases. The CDR3 is 18 amino acids. The J segment lost 0 bases and the V segment lost 4 bases, leaving 13 bases of the junction unmatched. Germline CDR1 MDHEN, CDR2 SYDVKM. The CDR3 DNA is TGTGCCAGCAGTTCCTACGCCCCCGGGACAGGGAGCTCCTACGAGCAGTACTTC. Translation gives CASSSYAPGTGSSYEQYF. The full variable domain, its missing parts supplied by reference TRBV28 and TRBJ2-7, is DVKVTQSSRYLVKRTGEKVFLECVQDMDHENMFWYRQDPGLGLRLIYFSYDVKMKEKGDIPEGYSVSREKKERFSLILESASTNQTSMYLCASSSYAPGTGSSYEQYFGPGTRLTVT.

CDR3 DNA: TGTGCCAGCAGCAAAAAGCGACTAGCGGAGCACAATGAGCAGTTCTTC. This sequence encodes CASSKKRLAEHNEQFF. V gene TRBV5-6 combines with J gene TRBJ2-1; 9 bases align to TRBD2. Germline loops: CDR1 SGHDT, CDR2 YYEEEE. Germline trimming cut 4 bases from V and 5 bases from J; bases unmatched to any gene: 10. The CDR3 has 16 residues.

This clone was seen once. The V and J genes are TRBV7-3 and TRBJ1-1, with D hard to call. This CDR3 region has 15 residues. V gave up 3 bases and J gave up 1 base, with 12 bases separating them. Per the germline V gene, CDR1 is SGHTA and CDR2 is FQGTGA. For the CDR3, the DNA is TGTGCCAGCAGCTTCCCCCTGGGAGGGAACACTGAAGCTTTCTTT. It specifies CASSFPLGGNTEAFF.

This rearrangement joins TRBV18 to TRBJ2-2; a weak D match, TRBD2 (6 bases). This CDR3 spans 16 amino acids. The germline V gene encodes CDR1 KGHSH and CDR2 LQKENI. Trimming left V 2 bases short and J 4 bases short, with 14 bases between. CDR3 loop: CASSPISGEGTGELFF. The CDR3 nucleotides are TGTGCCAGCTCACCAATTTCGGGGGAAGGCACCGGGGAGCTGTTTTTT. The entire variable domain, with the rest obtained from reference TRBV18 and TRBJ2-2, is as follows: NAGVMQNPRHLVRRRGQEARLRCSPMKGHSHVYWYRQLPEEGLKFMVYLQKENIIDESGMPKERFSAEFPKEGPSILRIQQVVRGDSAAYFCASSPISGEGTGELFFGEGSRLTVL.

Only one count was recorded for this clone. This chain uses TRBV7-3 with TRBJ2-7; 10 bases align to TRBD2. J gave up 4 bases and V 5 bases, and 11 bases lay outside the gene matches. The CDR3 contains 16 residues. Germline V gene lookup returns CDR1 SGHTA and CDR2 FQGTGA. The CDR3: CASSPLPSGSLYEQYF. CDR3 coding DNA: TGTGCCAGCAGCCCCCTTCCTAGCGGGAGTCTGTACGAGCAGTACTTC.

The chain combines TRBV7-3 with TRBJ2-1, with 9 bases identical to TRBD2. Per germline, CDR1 SGHTA and CDR2 FQGTGA. The CDR3 is made up of 15 amino acids. V lost 5 bases, J lost 6 bases, and 8 bases stayed unmatched. CDR3 bases: TGTGCCAGCAGCCCCTCGCGAGCGGGAGGCAATGAGCAGTTCTTC. It encodes CASSPSRAGGNEQFF.

V and J are TRBV27 and TRBJ2-7, with D possibly being TRBD1 (5 bases). There are 14 residues in the CDR3. Germline V gives CDR1 MNHEY, CDR2 SMNVEV (reference sequence). The V gene lost 6 bases and the J gene lost 2 bases, with 14 bases spanning the gap. The CDR3 coding sequence is TGTGCCAGCAGAACCCCCAGGGCCCCCTACGAGCAGTACTTC. Protein: CASRTPRAPYEQYF.

This chain uses TRBV3-1 (or the pseudogene TRBV3-2) with TRBJ2-1; tentative D call: TRBD2 (6 bases). The CDR3 is 16 amino acids. Trimming took 0 bases from V and 7 from J, leaving 16 bases between them. Germline values: CDR1 LGHDT, CDR2 YNNKEL (reference sequence). CDR3 in DNA: TGTGCCAGCAGCCAAGACACACGAGTAGCGGCAAATGAGCAGTTCTTC. It is translated as CASSQDTRVAANEQFF.

The genes are TRBV9 and TRBJ1-6, with 10 nucleotides matching TRBD1. The CDR3 totals 15 residues. Germline CDR1 and CDR2: SGDLS and YYNGEE. Unmatched junction bases numbered 4, after V lost 3 bases and J lost 7 bases. The CDR3 DNA sequence: TGTGCCAGCAGCGCGGGACAGGGGAGGAATTCACCCCTCCACTTT. It is translated as CASSAGQGRNSPLHF.

The rearrangement links TRBV7-6 to TRBJ2-3; unclear D gene. Germline lookup yields CDR1 SGHVS and CDR2 FNYEAQ. The CDR3 is 12 residues long. With 2 bases removed from V and 5 bases from J, the gap between germline ends came to 5 bases. This chain's CDR3 is CASSLPGDTQYF. Written as DNA, the CDR3 is TGTGCCAGCAGCTTACCCGGAGATACGCAGTATTTT.

The chain has TRBV7-2 and TRBJ1-6; D remains unclear. V was trimmed by 1 base and J by 7 bases, leaving 5 bases between them. This CDR3 contains 13 residues. CDR1 and CDR2 (germline): SGHTA, FQGNSA. This CDR3 reads CASSLDSNSPLHF. The CDR3 nucleotides are TGTGCCAGCAGCTTAGACAGCAATTCACCCCTCCACTTT.

The J gene is TRBJ1-2, the V gene TRBV19; D not certain. With 5 bases removed from V and 4 bases from J, the gap between germline ends came to 17 bases. Germline assignment: CDR1 LNHDA and CDR2 SQIVND (reference sequence). The CDR3 extends over 15 amino acids. The CDR3 DNA reads TGTGCCAGTAGTCCCTGGGCGGGAACCACCTATGGCTACACCTTC. Residues: CASSPWAGTTYGYTF.

The gene calls are TRBV7-3 and TRBJ1-4, with 9 bases fitting TRBD1. This CDR3 contains 15 residues. CDR1 is SGHTA and CDR2 is FQGTGA in the germline V gene. The trim removed 4 bases at V and 4 bases at J, leaving 4 bases unmatched. This chain's CDR3 is CASSSLTGGNEKLFF. DNA of the CDR3: TGTGCCAGCAGCTCCCTGACAGGGGGTAATGAAAAACTGTTTTTT.

This clone was detected once. The gene calls are TRBV27 and TRBJ2-7, with 7 bases identical to TRBD2. Unmatched junction bases numbered 12, after V lost 5 bases and J lost 5 bases. The CDR3 runs to 15 residues. CDR1 and CDR2 (germline): MNHEY, SMNVEV (reference sequence). CDR3 amino acids: CASSPFRGSGDEQYF. In DNA, the CDR3 is TGTGCCAGCAGTCCGTTCCGCGGGAGTGGCGACGAGCAGTACTTC.